This T cell receptor (beta chain) was profiled in a study of cytomegalovirus exposure and HLA in healthy donors (dated 2017 in TCRdb). Context from the whole study: An earlier analysis of more than 550 of the donors reported approximately 260 Gb of sequence data and about 120 million unique TCR beta sequences obtained from roughly 180 million T cells. Around 320 gigabases of sequencing data and around 87 million unique TCR sequences were included in an early release covering about 700 HLA-typed donors. Of the roughly 390 genotyped donors, 80% to 90% were placed in the genetic ancestry cluster associated with self-reported Caucasian donors. The study aimed to test whether cataloging public T cell receptors could reveal signatures of past pathogen exposure. The T cell repertoires of about 700 subjects were profiled by immunosequencing and related to cytomegalovirus serostatus. Along with the approximately 650-subject first cohort, a separate validation cohort of 120 different subjects was used. To predict cytomegalovirus infection status, the study combined high-throughput TCR immunosequencing, statistical association of individual TCRs with disease status, and machine learning. A later analysis re-analyzed previously published TCR beta repertoires from about 600 donors and added high-resolution HLA genotyping to study TCR occurrence patterns. The later analysis used no new phenotypic data to find candidate immune exposures, relying instead on TCR beta sequences and their occurrence across donors. To decide whether each TCR beta V gene segment behaved as functional or pseudogenic, an earlier analysis of 587 of the donors relied on high-throughput TCR beta sequencing. Alongside the repertoire data, information on donor age, sex, ethnicity and CMV serostatus was compiled. A later genetic analysis used genome-wide SNP genotypes for about 60% of the roughly 700 donors, treating that subset as a discovery cohort. Every discovery cohort repertoire had been produced on one sequencing platform. HLA typing included class I and class II loci at four-digit resolution. The number of typed donors differed by locus: 629-630 for A, B, C, DRB1 and DQB1; approximately 520 for DQA1; approximately 600 for DPA1; and around 470 for DPB1. Because of strong linkage in the cohort, 4 to 6 DR-DQ haplotypes were treated as single units for association and clustering. Among roughly 400 genotyped donors of the cohort, an average of roughly 230,000 unique TCR beta nucleotide sequences was sequenced per donor, of which about 19% were non-productive.

The paper's findings and limits, for the study overall: A later analysis found that TCR association rates varied across HLA loci, with DRB1 alleles showing the most associated TCRs and HLA-C alleles the fewest. A group of highly shared sequence variants was considered likely to be a technical artifact of the sequencing pipeline. The study gave a list of 150 to 200 TCR beta chains associated with cytomegalovirus. According to a later analysis, most CMV-associated TCR beta chains appeared to be HLA-restricted, and the HLA associations seemed to be driven largely by CMV exposure. According to a later genetic analysis, donors in an Asian-associated ancestry cluster had fewer N-insertions in productive TCRs than the approximately 690-donor mean. Most TCR sequences were seen in very few donors, while some public TCRs were found in many individuals. The only immune exposure information available for the cohort was CMV serostatus. Roughly uniform sequencing depth across donors was assumed in presence/absence analyses, although this assumption may not hold. In an earlier analysis of 587 of the donors, most TCR beta V segments appeared in productive rearrangements about 87% or about 30% of the time, broadly matching IMGT annotations. Because counts were too low, about 17 rarely observed V segments, including chromosome 9 orphons, were excluded from the earlier analysis of 587 of the donors. In a later analysis, HLA-associated TCR beta chains were found to be more clonally expanded and to have lower generation probabilities than equally common non-associated chains. A later genetic analysis associated a missense DCLRE1C variant with V-gene and J-gene trimming of TCR beta chains, and an independent cohort replicated the association. The classifier was reported to diagnose cytomegalovirus status with high specificity and sensitivity in both the original cohort and the validation cohort. A few of the identified cytomegalovirus-associated TCR beta chains were confirmed in vitro to be specific for cytomegalovirus antigens. Because the 87-base-pair reads could not distinguish some IMGT-functional V segments, including TRBV6-2 and TRBV6-3, those segments were excluded. In a later analysis, several top co-occurrence clusters were reported to appear linked to parvovirus B19, influenza, CMV and Epstein-Barr virus. When HLA alleles, especially DR and DQ, strongly co-occurred, attributing TCR associations to individual alleles was difficult. Because HLA typing was unavailable for some donors at each locus, only the typed subset was used in association tests. A later analysis associated 16,951 TCR beta sequences with specific HLA alleles at a false discovery rate of 0.05. The authors suggested that the approach could potentially be generalized to other disease states and immunological phenotypes. The cohort was sequenced for TCR beta chains only, and without alpha or paired-chain data the features that could be detected were limited. A further reported finding was that TCR beta sequences accurately predicted the HLA-A and HLA-B alleles for most subjects in the first cohort. Correlated functional status among segregating V segments might be attributable to linkage disequilibrium, but an unknown experimental factor could not be ruled out.

The library was prepared using the immunoSEQ multiplex PCR assay. The multiplex PCR relied on a mix of 60 forward primers for TCR Vbeta segments and 13 reverse primers for TCR Jbeta segments. Amplification of the CDR3 region of rearranged TCR beta genes was performed with a multiplex PCR assay on genomic DNA. The Illumina HiSeq System was used to sequence the amplified TCR beta libraries as 87-base-pair reads. Turning to the authors' computational methods: Across the roughly 640 repertoires, a later analysis counted about 81 million unique TCR beta chains, 9 million to 14 million of which were shared by at least two donors. To remove PCR and sequencing errors, raw reads were error-corrected and collapsed into unique sequences using a nearest-neighbor algorithm that merged closely related sequences. To assign V, D and J gene segments, CDR3 sequences were aligned to IMGT reference sequences. For a sequence to be retained, a match of at least six nucleotides was required to both a V gene segment and a J gene segment. A rearrangement was called productive if the CDR3 had no stop codons and remained in frame with V and J, and every other rearrangement was called non-productive. Following IMGT convention, CDR3 was defined as the stretch from the second conserved V-encoded cysteine up to the conserved J-encoded phenylalanine. The earlier analysis of about 590 of the donors excluded sequences that lacked an unambiguous match to a single V gene segment. An earlier analysis of a few hundred of the donors called V segments functional above 56.7% productive rearrangements and segregating when the between-donor standard deviation exceeded 5%. A statistical classification framework was built to diagnose cytomegalovirus status from the catalog of TCR beta chain sequences. A later analysis assigned V and J genes by comparing TCR nucleotide sequences with IMGT/GENE-DB human TR gene sequences. In a later analysis, CDR3 sequences and most-parsimonious VDJ recombination scenarios were assigned using the TCRdist pipeline. In a later analysis, each TCR beta chain was defined by its CDR3 amino acid sequence together with its V-gene family, and reads without a unique V-gene family were excluded. To address suspected cross-contamination and a sequencing artifact, a later analysis removed 592 highly shared, low-generation-probability nucleotide sequences. A later analysis calculated a clonal expansion index for each public chain from normalized within-repertoire ranks of inferred template counts. Generation probabilities in a later analysis came from a VDJ recombination model fitted to out-of-frame rearrangements, and those results were checked against IGoR. Hypergeometric tests were used in a later analysis to score TCR-TCR, TCR-HLA and TCR-CMV co-occurrence, with a repertoire-size bias correction applied to the TCR pairs. To estimate false discovery rates, a later analysis permuted the HLA or CMV assignments 20 times. In a later analysis, co-occurring TCRs were grouped using DBSCAN, with TCRdist sequence similarity added in when clustering inside HLA-allele-positive subsets. Repertoires with fewer than 30,000 or more than 120,000 public chains, plus five repertoires with anomalous nucleotide sharing, were excluded from co-occurrence clustering. TCRdb limited this immuneACCESS table to in-frame rearrangements with V and J called. A share of clones is missing; checked studies link under half to unresolved V genes, and the rest is unexplained. The V and J calls and the clone size are those of that table, but D and trimming were determined from the DNA. The sample data list roughly 100,000 clones, and 80% to 85% of these were observed just once. The top ten clones comprise approximately 7.2% of the sample.

From cysteine to phenylalanine, the CDR3 is 13 amino acids long. Only CDR3 DNA is held: 39 bases, read in frame from base 1. CDR1 and CDR2, per the germline V gene (reference sequence), are SGHNT and YYREEE. From V the trimming removes 0 bases and from J it removes 5 bases, while the gene matches leave 1 base of the junction unaccounted for. This clone occurred once. What antigen it recognizes has not been identified. No base qualities exist here, and no much larger clone lies one base off it. In total, roughly 670 healthy bone marrow donors made up the cohort. At the time of sampling, every cohort member was nominally healthy, though immune exposures that went unrecorded were likely present. The donor was CMV seropositive and was included in the group of 300 or so seropositive cohort members. A peripheral blood sample was collected from each donor, and TCR beta sequencing was performed on peripheral blood mononuclear cells. The Qiagen DNeasy Blood Extraction Kit was used to extract genomic DNA from the blood cell samples.

The chain is encoded by TRBV5-4 joined to TRBJ2-7; 8 bases in the middle match TRBD1. The source material was PBMCs. The sequence was collected from a man younger than 40 in good health and CMV-seropositive. The sequence in DNA is TGTGCCAGCAGCTTGGCAGGGGGCGACGAGCAGTACTTC. The resulting protein is CASSLAGGDEQYF.